These 7 T cell receptor beta chains were sequenced from one sample in a study of neurological immune-mediated disorders. TCRdb reprocessed the 5' RACE reads via MiXCR and lists one record per CDR3 protein. This sample has around 51,000 distinct CDR3 sequences, with over 9.5% found just once. Regarding time point: longitudinal time-point 3. Sequenced input: PBMCs. These receptors were taken from a male donor with HTLV-1-associated myelopathy (HAM/TSP).

This clonotype was seen repeatedly, ten times or more. The chain joins TRBV5-1 to TRBJ2-1, with TRBD2 matching 8 bases. Germline trimming cut 5 bases from V and 8 bases from J; bases unmatched to any gene: 9. This CDR3 region has 14 residues. The germline V gene has CDR1 SGHRS and CDR2 YFSETQ. The CDR3 protein is CASRSRTAGDEQFF. The CDR3 DNA is TGCGCCAGCAGATCCCGGACAGCGGGGGATGAGCAGTTCTTC.

For this clonotype: This sequence may be a read error, since a much larger clone differs from it by one base. No conserved phenylalanine or tryptophan ends this CDR3, so it is likely a read error. The chain joins TRBV3-1 to TRBJ2-7, with 9 bases aligning to TRBD1. The length of the CDR3 is 16 residues. V dropped 0 bases and J dropped 3; count of bases not matched to a gene: 6. CDR1 and CDR2 (germline): LGHDT, YNNKEL (reference sequence). CDR3 residues: CASSQDPGQGLYEQYL. In DNA, the CDR3 is TGTGCCAGCAGCCAAGATCCAGGACAGGGGCTCTACGAGCAGTACCTC.

This clonotype was observed many times. The gene calls are TRBV6-1 and TRBJ1-1; no firm D call. Germline-derived CDR1 and CDR2 are MNHNS and SASEGT. CDR3 size: 14 residues. Between the trimmed V and J ends, which lost 5 bases and 3 bases, there was a span of 13 bases. The CDR3 DNA follows: TGTGCCAGCAGTCCCCTAGTGTGGGACACTGAAGCTTTCTTT. Protein product: CASSPLVWDTEAFF.

The J gene is TRBJ2-3, the V gene TRBV5-1; maybe TRBD2 (7 bases). This CDR3 contains 19 residues. Germline CDR1 reads SGHRS; CDR2 reads YFSETQ. V shed 1 base and J shed 2 bases, with 23 bases lying between them. The CDR3 coding sequence is TGCGCCAGCAGCTTGATTCCCCCGGTTGCGGGGGCCATCACAGATACGCAGTATTTT. Translated: CASSLIPPVAGAITDTQYF. The full variable domain, completed using reference TRBV5-1 and TRBJ2-3, is KAGVTQTPRYLIKTRGQQVTLSCSPISGHRSVSWYQQTPGQGLQFLFEYFSETQRNKGNFPGRFSGRQFSNSRSEMNVSTLELGDSALYLCASSLIPPVAGAITDTQYFGPGTRLTVL.

This sequence joins TRBV5-1 and TRBJ1-2; no firm D call. CDR3 length equals 13 residues. Germline assignment: CDR1 SGHRS and CDR2 YFSETQ. Trimming took off 3 bases at V and 6 bases at J, with 12 bases between the two ends. CDR3 sequence reads: CASSSDLANGYTF. As DNA, the CDR3 is TGCGCCAGCAGCTCGGACTTAGCCAATGGCTACACCTTC.

This clonotype was observed many times. The rearrangement links TRBV10-3 to TRBJ2-7; TRBD1 matches at 11 bases. CDR3 length: 13 amino acids. J gave up 7 bases and V 6 bases, and 5 bases lay outside the gene matches. Germline-derived CDR1 and CDR2 are ENHRY and SYGVKD. CDR3 loop: CAIRGQGVGEQYF. The CDR3 DNA is TGTGCCATCAGGGGACAGGGGGTGGGTGAGCAGTACTTC.

This clonotype occurred many times. The V gene is TRBV20-1, the J gene TRBJ2-5; D possibly corresponds to TRBD2 (7 bases). Per germline, CDR1 DFQATT and CDR2 SNEGSKA (reference sequence). V gave up 0 bases and J gave up 5 bases, with 25 bases separating them. The length of the CDR3 is 18 residues. The CDR3, as DNA: TGCAGTGCTAGAGATCCCCTCCGAGGGGGGGCCTGGTCGGAGACCCAGTACTTC. Translation: CSARDPLRGGAWSETQYF.